The 3 T cell receptor beta chains presented below share a single source sample, sequenced in a study of response to subunit inactivated influenza vaccine. Each CDR3 protein gets one entry after TCRdb re-called the RT-PCR reads with MiXCR. The sample includes about 650,000 distinct CDR3 sequences, 15% to 19% of them seen just once. The input for sequencing was PBMCs from blood, taken 11 to 12 days after vaccination. Receptor source: a man aged 45-65 years who received an inactivated influenza vaccine.

V and J are TRBV7-9 and TRBJ2-1; 12 bases agree with TRBD2. Trimming removed 2 bases from V and 9 bases from J; junction bases left unmatched: 8. The CDR3 extends over 16 amino acids. Per germline, CDR1 SEHNR and CDR2 FQNEAQ (reference sequence). The CDR3 sequence: CASSLPSGRAGGEQFF. The CDR3 DNA reads TGTGCCAGCAGCTTACCTAGCGGGAGGGCCGGGGGTGAGCAGTTCTTC.

The V call is TRBV6-1, the J call TRBJ1-5; D unresolved. The V gene lost 4 bases and the J gene lost 3 bases, with 13 bases spanning the gap. CDR3 length: 15 amino acids. Germline-derived CDR1 and CDR2 are MNHNS and SASEGT. The CDR3 nucleotides read TGTGCCAGCAGTGCCTTGGACGTTCCCAATCAGCCCCAGCATTTT. Protein product: CASSALDVPNQPQHF.

In this sample, this clonotype turned up many times. The chain carries TRBV5-1 and TRBJ1-6; D possibly corresponds to TRBD1 (5 bases). V lost 4 bases and J 9 bases, leaving 17 bases between the germline ends. The CDR3 extends over 15 amino acids. CDR1 is SGHRS, CDR2 YFSETQ, per germline. The DNA for the CDR3 is TGCGCCAGCAGCCTATCACAGGTTGGAGGTTCACCCCTCCACTTT. The encoded protein is CASSLSQVGGSPLHF.